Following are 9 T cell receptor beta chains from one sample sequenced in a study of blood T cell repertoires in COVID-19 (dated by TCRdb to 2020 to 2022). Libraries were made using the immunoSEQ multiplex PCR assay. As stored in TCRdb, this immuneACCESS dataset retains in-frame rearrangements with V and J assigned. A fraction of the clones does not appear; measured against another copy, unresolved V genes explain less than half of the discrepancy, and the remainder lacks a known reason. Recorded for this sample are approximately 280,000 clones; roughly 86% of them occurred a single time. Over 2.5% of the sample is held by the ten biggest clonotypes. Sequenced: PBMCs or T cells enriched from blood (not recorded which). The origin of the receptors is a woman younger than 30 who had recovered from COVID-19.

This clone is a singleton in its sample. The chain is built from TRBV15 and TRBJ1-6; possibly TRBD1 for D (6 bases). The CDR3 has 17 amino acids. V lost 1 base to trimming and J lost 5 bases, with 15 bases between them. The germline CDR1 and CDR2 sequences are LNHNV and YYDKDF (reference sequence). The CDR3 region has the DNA TGTGCCACCAGCAGAGGCGATTACAGGGACAATAATTCACCCCTCCACTTT. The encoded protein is CATSRGDYRDNNSPLHF.

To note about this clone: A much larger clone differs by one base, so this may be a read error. The CDR3 nucleotides are TGTGCCAGCAGCCAGAGGACAGATACGCAGTATTTT. Protein product: CASSQRTDTQYF. The chain links TRBV7-6 to TRBJ2-3; D not resolved. Germline CDR1 and CDR2: SGHVS and FNYEAQ. There are 12 residues in the CDR3. V was cut by 5 bases and J by 3 bases, with 6 bases left in between. Complete variable domain (other parts from reference TRBV7-6 and TRBJ2-3): GAGVSQSPRYKVTKRGQDVALRCDPISGHVSLYWYRQALGQGPEFLTYFNYEAQQDKSGLPNDRFSAERPEGSISTLTIQRTEQRDSAMYRCASSQRTDTQYFGPGTRLTVL.

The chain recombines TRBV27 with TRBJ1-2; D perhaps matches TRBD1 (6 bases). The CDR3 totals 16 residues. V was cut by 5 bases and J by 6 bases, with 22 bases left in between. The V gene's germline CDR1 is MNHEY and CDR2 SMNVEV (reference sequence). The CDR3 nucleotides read TGTGCCAGCAGTCCAACTACGAGGGGGGGGTCCCATGGCTACACCTTC. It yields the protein CASSPTTRGGSHGYTF.

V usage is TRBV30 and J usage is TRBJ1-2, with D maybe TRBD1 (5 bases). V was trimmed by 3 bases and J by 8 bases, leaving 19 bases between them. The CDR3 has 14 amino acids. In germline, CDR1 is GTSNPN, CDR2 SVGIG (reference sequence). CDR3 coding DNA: TGTGCCTGGAGATCATACAGGTTGTCGAGAGGCTACACCTTC. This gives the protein CAWRSYRLSRGYTF.

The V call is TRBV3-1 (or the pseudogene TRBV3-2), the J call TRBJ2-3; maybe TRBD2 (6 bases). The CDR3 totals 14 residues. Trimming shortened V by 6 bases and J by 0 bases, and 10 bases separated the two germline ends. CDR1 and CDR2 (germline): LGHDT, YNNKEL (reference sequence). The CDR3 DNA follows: TGTGCCAGCAGTTCCGGGACTAGCACAGATACGCAGTATTTT. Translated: CASSSGTSTDTQYF.

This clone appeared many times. DNA for the CDR3: TGTGCCAGCAGTTTCTCAGGGACAGGGACCCAGTACTTC. Translated: CASSFSGTGTQYF. This chain joins TRBV28 and TRBJ2-5; 8 bases fit TRBD1. V lost 3 bases and J lost 7; bases outside the gene matches: 4. Germline lookup yields CDR1 MDHEN and CDR2 SYDVKM. This CDR3 contains 13 residues.

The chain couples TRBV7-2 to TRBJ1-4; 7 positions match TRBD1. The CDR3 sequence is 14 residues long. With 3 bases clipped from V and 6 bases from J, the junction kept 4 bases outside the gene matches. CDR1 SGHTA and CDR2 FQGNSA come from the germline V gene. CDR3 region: CASSFDRADEKLFF. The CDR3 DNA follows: TGTGCCAGCAGCTTCGACAGGGCAGATGAAAAACTGTTTTTT.

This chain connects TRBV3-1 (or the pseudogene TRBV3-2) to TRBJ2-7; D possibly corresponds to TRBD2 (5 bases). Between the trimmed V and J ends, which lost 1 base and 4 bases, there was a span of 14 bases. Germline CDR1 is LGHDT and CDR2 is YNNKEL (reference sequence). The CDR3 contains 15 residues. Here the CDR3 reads CASSQGPAEGYEQYF. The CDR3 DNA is TGTGCCAGCAGCCAAGGACCAGCGGAAGGGTACGAGCAGTACTTC.

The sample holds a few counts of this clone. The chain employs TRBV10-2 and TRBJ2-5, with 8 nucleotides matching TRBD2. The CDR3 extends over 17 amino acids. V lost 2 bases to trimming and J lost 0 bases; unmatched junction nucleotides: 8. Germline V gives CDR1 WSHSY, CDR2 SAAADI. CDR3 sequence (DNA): TGCGCCAGCAGTGAGGGGATAGCGGGAATGTACCAAGAGACCCAGTACTTC. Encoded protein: CASSEGIAGMYQETQYF.